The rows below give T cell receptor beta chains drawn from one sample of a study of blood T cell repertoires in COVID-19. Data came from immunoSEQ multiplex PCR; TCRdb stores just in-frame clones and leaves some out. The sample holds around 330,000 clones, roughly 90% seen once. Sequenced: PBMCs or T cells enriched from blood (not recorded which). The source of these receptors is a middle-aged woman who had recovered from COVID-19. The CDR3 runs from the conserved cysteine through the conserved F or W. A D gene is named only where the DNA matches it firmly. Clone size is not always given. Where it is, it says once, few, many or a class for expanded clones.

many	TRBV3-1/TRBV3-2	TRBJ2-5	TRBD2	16	CASSPLSGANQETQYF	TGTGCCAGCAGCCCCCTAAGCGGGGCCAACCAAGAGACCCAGTACTTC
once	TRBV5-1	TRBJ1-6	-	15	CASSFGQTYNSPLHF	TGCGCCAGCAGCTTCGGTCAAACGTATAATTCACCCCTCCACTTT
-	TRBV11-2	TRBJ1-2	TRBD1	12	CASSREGAGYTF	TGTGCCAGCAGCCGGGAGGGGGCTGGCTACACCTTC
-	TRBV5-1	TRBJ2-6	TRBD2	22	CASSPSSGLAGGLQSGANVLTF	TGCGCCAGCAGCCCATCATCGGGACTAGCGGGGGGGCTCCAGTCTGGGGCCAACGTCCTGACTTTC
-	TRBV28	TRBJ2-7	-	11	CASSLAREQYF	TGTGCCAGCAGTTTGGCCCGCGAGCAGTACTTC
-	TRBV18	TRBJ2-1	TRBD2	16	CASSPLAGGLYNEQFF	TGTGCCAGCTCACCACTAGCGGGAGGGTTGTACAATGAGCAGTTCTTC
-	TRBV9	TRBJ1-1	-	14	CASSPSSRNTEAFF	TGTGCCAGCAGCCCGTCGTCCAGGAACACTGAAGCTTTCTTT
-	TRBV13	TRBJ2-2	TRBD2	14	CASSSAGGAGELFF	TGTGCCAGCAGCTCTGCGGGGGGGGCCGGGGAGCTGTTTTTT
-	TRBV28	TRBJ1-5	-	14	CASRPGTPYQPQHF	TGTGCCAGCAGACCCGGGACACCCTATCAGCCCCAGCATTTT
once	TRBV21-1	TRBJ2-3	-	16	CASSKDGGRVRHTQYF	TGTGCCAGCAGCAAAGACGGGGGGAGGGTTAGACATACGCAGTATTTT
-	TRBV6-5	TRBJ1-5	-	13	CASGPDRNQPQHF	TGTGCCAGCGGCCCAGATCGAAATCAGCCCCAGCATTTT
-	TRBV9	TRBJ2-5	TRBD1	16	CASSYKPGQGQETQYF	TGTGCCAGCTCATATAAACCGGGACAGGGCCAAGAGACCCAGTACTTC
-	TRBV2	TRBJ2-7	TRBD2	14	CVNGRERGSYEQYF	TGTGTCAACGGGAGGGAAAGGGGCTCCTACGAGCAGTACTTC
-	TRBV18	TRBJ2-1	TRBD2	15	CASSPPSGVYNEQFF	TGTGCCAGCTCACCTCCTAGCGGGGTCTACAATGAGCAGTTCTTC
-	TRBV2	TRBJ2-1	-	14	CASSEMASYNEQFF	TGTGCCAGCAGTGAAATGGCTAGCTACAATGAGCAGTTCTTC
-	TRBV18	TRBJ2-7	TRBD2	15	CASSRISGGADEQYF	TGTGCCAGCTCACGGATTAGCGGGGGGGCGGACGAGCAGTACTTC
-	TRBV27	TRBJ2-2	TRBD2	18	CASRTDPLGAGGTGELFF	TGTGCCAGCAGAACCGACCCCCTGGGGGCGGGGGGTACCGGGGAGCTGTTTTTT
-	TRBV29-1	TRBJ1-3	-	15	CSGAGGAVGGNTIYF	TGCAGCGGTGCCGGGGGGGCAGTCGGTGGAAACACCATATATTTT
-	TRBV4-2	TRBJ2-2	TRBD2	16	CASSLRSGTNTGELFF	TGTGCCAGCAGCCTCCGCAGCGGGACCAACACCGGGGAGCTGTTTTTT
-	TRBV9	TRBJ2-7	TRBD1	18	CASSVGAGQGSGNYEQYF	TGTGCCAGCAGCGTAGGGGCTGGACAGGGCTCAGGAAACTACGAGCAGTACTTC
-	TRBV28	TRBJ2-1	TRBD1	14	CASSYPGQGNEQFF	TGTGCCAGCAGTTACCCGGGACAGGGTAATGAGCAGTTCTTC
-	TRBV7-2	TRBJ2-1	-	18	CASSFPEWGGQSYNEQFF	TGTGCCAGCAGCTTCCCCGAGTGGGGGGGCCAATCCTACAATGAGCAGTTCTTC
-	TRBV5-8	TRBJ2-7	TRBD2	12	CASGAGGHEQYF	TGTGCCAGCGGCGCGGGGGGCCACGAGCAGTACTTC
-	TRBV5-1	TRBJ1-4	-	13	CASSSGQNEKLFF	TGCGCCAGCAGTTCCGGACAGAATGAAAAACTGTTTTTT
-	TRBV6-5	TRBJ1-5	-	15	CASSPQGLSNQPQHF	TGTGCCAGCAGCCCCCAGGGGCTTAGTAATCAGCCCCAGCATTTT
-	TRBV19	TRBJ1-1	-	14	CASSISRANTEAFF	TGTGCCAGTAGTATATCAAGAGCGAACACTGAAGCTTTCTTT
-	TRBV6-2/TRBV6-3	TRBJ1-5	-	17	CASSYPGVGLSNQPQHF	TGTGCCAGCAGTTACCCCGGTGTGGGGCTGAGTAATCAGCCCCAGCATTTT
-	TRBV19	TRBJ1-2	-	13	CASNMATDYGYTF	TGTGCCAGTAATATGGCGACAGACTATGGCTACACCTTC
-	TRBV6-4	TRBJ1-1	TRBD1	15	CASRADRGFDTEAFF	TGTGCCAGCAGGGCTGACAGGGGGTTTGACACTGAAGCTTTCTTT
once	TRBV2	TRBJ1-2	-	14	CASSEGGANYGYTF	TGTGCCAGCAGTGAGGGTGGGGCCAACTATGGCTACACCTTC
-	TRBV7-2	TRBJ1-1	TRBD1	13	CASSSFQGGEAFF	TGTGCCAGCAGCTCGTTCCAGGGGGGTGAAGCTTTCTTT
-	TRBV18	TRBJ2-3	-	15	CASSPSSRGTDTQYF	TGTGCCAGCTCACCATCTTCGAGAGGCACAGATACGCAGTATTTT
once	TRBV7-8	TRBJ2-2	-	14	CASPMGGNTGELFF	TGTGCCAGCCCAATGGGGGGGAACACCGGGGAGCTGTTTTTT
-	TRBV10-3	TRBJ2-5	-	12	CATRNEASTQYF	TGTGCCACACGGAATGAGGCGTCGACCCAGTACTTC
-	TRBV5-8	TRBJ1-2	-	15	CASSFEPGSNYGYTF	TGTGCCAGCAGCTTCGAACCAGGGTCCAACTATGGCTACACCTTC
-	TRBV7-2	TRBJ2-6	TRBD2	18	CASSLFSGGASGANVLTF	TGTGCCAGCAGCTTGTTTAGCGGGGGGGCCTCTGGGGCCAACGTCCTGACTTTC
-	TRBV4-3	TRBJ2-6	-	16	CASSQGRASGANVLTF	TGCGCCAGCAGCCAAGGGCGGGCCTCCGGGGCCAACGTCCTGACTTTC
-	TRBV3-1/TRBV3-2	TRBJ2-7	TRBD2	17	CASSLTSSGPRSYEQYF	TGTGCCAGCAGCCTCACATCTAGCGGGCCCCGCTCCTACGAGCAGTACTTC
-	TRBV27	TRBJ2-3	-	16	CASSLRLGGIGDTQYF	TGTGCCAGCAGTTTACGTCTGGGGGGAATTGGAGATACGCAGTATTTT
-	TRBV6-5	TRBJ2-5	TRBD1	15	CASLTMTGSQETQYF	TGTGCCAGCCTGACAATGACAGGGTCCCAAGAGACCCAGTACTTC
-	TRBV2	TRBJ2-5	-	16	CASRTGGAGGGETQYF	TGTGCCAGCAGGACAGGGGGAGCGGGAGGTGGAGAGACCCAGTACTTC
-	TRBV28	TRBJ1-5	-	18	CASSFPGAGEGGNQPQHF	TGTGCCAGCAGTTTCCCAGGGGCAGGTGAAGGCGGCAATCAGCCCCAGCATTTT
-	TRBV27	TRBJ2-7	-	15	CASSLNRENSYEQYF	TGTGCCAGCAGTTTAAACAGGGAAAATTCCTACGAGCAGTACTTC
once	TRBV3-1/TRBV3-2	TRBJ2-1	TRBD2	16	CASSQDFALAENEQFF	TGTGCCAGCAGCCAAGATTTCGCCCTAGCGGAAAATGAGCAGTTCTTC
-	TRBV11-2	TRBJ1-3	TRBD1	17	CASSYGTGGISGNTIYF	TGTGCCAGCAGCTACGGGACAGGCGGAATCTCTGGAAACACCATATATTTT
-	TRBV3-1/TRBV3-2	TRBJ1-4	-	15	CASSPGGLGEEKLFF	TGTGCCAGCAGCCCCGGAGGGCTCGGGGAAGAAAAACTGTTTTTT
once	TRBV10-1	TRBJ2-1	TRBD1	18	CASRGWILRQGRPPEQFF	TGCGCCAGCAGGGGGTGGATACTAAGACAGGGAAGGCCACCTGAGCAGTTCTTC
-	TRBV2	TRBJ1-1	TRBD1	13	CATSGQPNTEAFF	TGTGCCACCTCGGGACAGCCGAACACTGAAGCTTTCTTT
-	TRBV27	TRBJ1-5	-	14	CASSLGLSNQPQHF	TGTGCCAGCAGTCTGGGCCTTAGCAATCAGCCCCAGCATTTT
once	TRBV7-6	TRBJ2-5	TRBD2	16	CASSLEVAGGRETQYF	TGTGCCAGCAGCTTAGAGGTAGCGGGAGGGCGAGAGACCCAGTACTTC
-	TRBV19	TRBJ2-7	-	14	CASSIGQGGNEQYF	TGTGCCAGTAGTATAGGGCAGGGAGGAAACGAGCAGTACTTC
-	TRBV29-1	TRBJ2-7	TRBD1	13	CSVEGTGLNEQYF	TGCAGCGTTGAGGGGACAGGCTTAAACGAGCAGTACTTC
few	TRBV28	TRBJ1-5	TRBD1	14	CASTGGNGNQPQHF	TGTGCCAGCACAGGGGGGAACGGCAATCAGCCCCAGCATTTT
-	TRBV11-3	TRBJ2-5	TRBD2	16	CASSRWAGGVTETQYF	TGTGCCAGCAGCCGATGGGCGGGGGGCGTCACGGAGACCCAGTACTTC